This T cell receptor (beta chain) was sequenced in a study of blood T cells in healthy people across ages. The authors ran a second PCR of about 6 to 11 cycles using a sample-barcoded 5' primer and a J-beta primer mix. TCRdb redid the calling of the 5' RACE reads with MiXCR, one entry per CDR3 protein. The sample consists of roughly 680,000 distinct CDR3 sequences, over 40% of them appearing once. In its sample, this clonotype was seen once. CDR1 MNHEY and CDR2 SVGAGI come from the germline V gene. This CDR3 spans 16 amino acids. The V and J ends lost 0 bases and 5 bases respectively, with 16 bases between them.

The clonotype was recovered from a woman older than 75 in good health. The source material was blood. The chain employs TRBV6-5 and TRBJ1-1; D gene unclear. CDR3: CASSYSVPRGGTEAFF. Here the CDR3 DNA reads TGTGCCAGCAGTTACTCGGTCCCCCGGGGAGGGACTGAAGCTTTCTTT.